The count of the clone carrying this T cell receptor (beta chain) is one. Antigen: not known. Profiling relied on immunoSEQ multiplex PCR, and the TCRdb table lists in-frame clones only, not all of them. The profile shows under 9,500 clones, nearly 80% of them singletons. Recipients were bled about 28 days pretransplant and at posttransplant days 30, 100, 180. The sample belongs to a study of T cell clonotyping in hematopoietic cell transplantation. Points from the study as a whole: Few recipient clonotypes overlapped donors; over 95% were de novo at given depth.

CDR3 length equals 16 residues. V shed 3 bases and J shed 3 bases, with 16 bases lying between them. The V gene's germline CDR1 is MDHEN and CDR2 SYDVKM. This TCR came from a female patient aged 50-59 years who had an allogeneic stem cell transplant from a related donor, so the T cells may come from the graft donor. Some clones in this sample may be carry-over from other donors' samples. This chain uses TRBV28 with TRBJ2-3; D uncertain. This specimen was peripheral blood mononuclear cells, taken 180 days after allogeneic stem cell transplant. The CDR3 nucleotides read TGTGCCAGCAGTTTTTTTTTCCGGTCGGCGACAGATACGCAGTATTTT. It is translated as CASSFFFRSATDTQYF. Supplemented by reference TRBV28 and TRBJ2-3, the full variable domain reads DVKVTQSSRYLVKRTGEKVFLECVQDMDHENMFWYRQDPGLGLRLIYFSYDVKMKEKGDIPEGYSVSREKKERFSLILESASTNQTSMYLCASSFFFRSATDTQYFGPGTRLTVL.